These 4 T cell receptor beta chains share one sample of origin, sequenced in a study of shared clonotypes between healthy human individuals. Assay: immunoSEQ multiplex PCR; the TCRdb copy retains only in-frame clones and omits some. The data contain 1 million to 1.2 million clones, 70% to 85% of them seen just once; the ten biggest clones take up more than 0.85%. Sequencing was performed on memory CD4+ T cells from PBMCs. Subset denoted: CD45RA-negative fraction. These receptors all stem from a man aged 18 to 29 in good health. Some clones in this sample may be carry-over from other donors' samples.

V is TRBV7-9 and J is TRBJ2-2, with D hard to call. Between the trimmed V and J ends, which lost 3 bases and 1 base, there was a span of 6 bases. The CDR3 is made up of 14 amino acids. Germline V gene lookup returns CDR1 SEHNR and CDR2 FQNEAQ (reference sequence). The CDR3 DNA reads TGTGCCAGCAGCTTGTCGGAGAACACCGGGGAGCTGTTTTTT. This translates into CASSLSENTGELFF.

The chain carries TRBV19 and TRBJ1-5; D gene uncertain. The CDR3 is 15 amino acids. Germline lookup yields CDR1 LNHDA and CDR2 SQIVND (reference sequence). V lost 8 bases and J 0 bases, leaving 14 bases between the germline ends. In DNA form, the CDR3 reads TGTGCCAGTGCCATTTTAATGGATAGCAATCAGCCCCAGCATTTT. Translation gives CASAILMDSNQPQHF.

Only a few counts were recorded for this clone. The chain employs TRBV7-6 and TRBJ2-1, with D tentatively TRBD2 (6 bases). This CDR3 region has 16 residues. V lost 5 bases and J 0 bases, leaving 14 bases between the germline ends. Germline V gene sequence: CDR1 SGHVS, CDR2 FNYEAQ. DNA of the CDR3: TGTGCCAGCAGCCCAGCGGGCGTTAGCTCCTACAATGAGCAGTTCTTC. This gives the protein CASSPAGVSSYNEQFF.

V gene TRBV7-8 combines with J gene TRBJ2-2; D may be TRBD2 (6 bases). Germline V gene sequence: CDR1 SGHVS, CDR2 FQNEAQ. The ends were cut back, 2 bases at V and 4 bases at J, with 11 bases in the middle. There are 15 residues in the CDR3. The CDR3 reads CASSLPGVGTGELFF. Here the CDR3 DNA reads TGTGCCAGCAGCTTACCGGGAGTAGGCACCGGGGAGCTGTTTTTT.